The 21 T cell receptor beta chains reported below all come from one sample, sequenced in a study of shared clonotypes between healthy human individuals. Here immunoSEQ multiplex PCR was the method, and the copy in TCRdb shows in-frame clones only, minus some. This table holds roughly 650,000 clones, around 97% found once. Sequenced input: naive CD4+ T cells sorted from blood. As to subset: CD45RA+ positively selected. These receptors all stem from a woman younger than 45 in good health.

The CDR3 region is CASSQGGAAYTDTQYF. As DNA, the CDR3 is TGCGCCAGCAGCCAAGGAGGTGCGGCTTACACAGATACGCAGTATTTT. The chain has TRBV4-1 and TRBJ2-3; D is undetermined. Trimming left V 1 base short and J 2 bases short, with 13 bases between. Germline V lookup: CDR1 MGHRA, CDR2 YSYEKL. The CDR3 is made up of 16 amino acids.

The chain combines TRBV7-2 with TRBJ2-2, with TRBD2 as a possible D gene (6 bases). V dropped 5 bases and J dropped 3 bases, with 19 bases sitting between them. The germline gives CDR1 SGHTA, CDR2 FQGNSA. The CDR3 has 17 amino acids. The CDR3, as DNA: TGTGCCAGCAGCCAATTACTAGCAGCGAGGTACACCGGGGAGCTGTTTTTT. This encodes CASSQLLAARYTGELFF.

V gene TRBV29-1 combines with J gene TRBJ2-7; 7 positions agree with TRBD1. CDR1 is SQVTM and CDR2 is ANQGSEA in the germline V gene. The J segment lost 4 bases and the V segment lost 0 bases, leaving 6 bases of the junction unmatched. This CDR3 contains 14 residues. The CDR3 sequence: CSVEDIRDRYEQYF. CDR3 DNA sequence: TGCAGCGTTGAAGACATCCGGGACAGATACGAGCAGTACTTC.

As to this clone: Other DNA sequences in the same sample also yield this CDR3. This rearrangement joins TRBV30 to TRBJ2-7, with D uncertain. Germline values: CDR1 GTSNPN, CDR2 SVGIG (reference sequence). This CDR3 comprises 11 residues. The V gene lost 2 bases and the J gene lost 3 bases, with 5 bases spanning the gap. The CDR3 spells CAWSTGYEQYF. CDR3 sequence (DNA): TGTGCCTGGAGTACGGGCTACGAGCAGTACTTC. Filled out from reference TRBV30 and TRBJ2-7, the complete variable domain reads SQTIHQWPATLVQPVGSPLSLECTVEGTSNPNLYWYRQAAGRGLQLLFYSVGIGQISSEVPQNLSASRPQDRQFILSSKKLLLSDSGFYLCAWSTGYEQYFGPGTRLTVT.

V and J are TRBV28 and TRBJ2-7; 7 nucleotides agree with TRBD2. CDR3 length: 16 residues. After removal of 3 bases from V and 0 bases from J, the junction contained 8 bases not matched to a gene. The V gene's germline CDR1 is MDHEN and CDR2 SYDVKM. CDR3 residues: CASSFILARSSYEQYF. CDR3 sequence (DNA): TGTGCCAGCAGTTTTATACTAGCGAGAAGCTCCTACGAGCAGTACTTC. The full variable domain, rest sourced from reference TRBV28 and TRBJ2-7, is DVKVTQSSRYLVKRTGEKVFLECVQDMDHENMFWYRQDPGLGLRLIYFSYDVKMKEKGDIPEGYSVSREKKERFSLILESASTNQTSMYLCASSFILARSSYEQYFGPGTRLTVT.

The chain employs TRBV5-4 and TRBJ1-2; D may be TRBD1 (5 bases). The CDR3 has 15 amino acids. Germline lookup yields CDR1 SGHNT and CDR2 YYREEE (reference sequence). Trimming removed 2 bases from V and 3 bases from J, with 14 bases in between. The CDR3 loop reads CASSFSQGRYYGYTF. CDR3 coding DNA: TGTGCCAGCAGCTTTAGTCAGGGACGGTACTATGGCTACACCTTC.

V usage is TRBV18 and J usage is TRBJ1-4, with D perhaps matching TRBD1 (6 bases). The germline V gene has CDR1 KGHSH and CDR2 LQKENI. V lost 3 bases, J lost 5 bases, and 7 bases lay in between. The CDR3 extends over 13 amino acids. The CDR3 sequence is CASSPGQNEKLFF. The CDR3 bases are TGTGCCAGCTCACCGGGACAAAATGAAAAACTGTTTTTT.

V gene TRBV5-1 combines with J gene TRBJ2-3, with unresolved D. Between the trimmed V and J ends, which lost 4 bases and 2 bases, there was a span of 8 bases. Germline V lookup: CDR1 SGHRS, CDR2 YFSETQ. This CDR3 comprises 13 residues. The CDR3 loop reads CASSARNTDTQYF. In nucleotides, the CDR3 is TGCGCCAGCAGCGCTCGTAACACAGATACGCAGTATTTT.

This clone has only one observation. The V call is TRBV7-2, the J call TRBJ1-2; the D gene is possibly TRBD1 (6 bases). V lost 8 bases to trimming and J lost 5 bases, with 27 bases between them. The CDR3 consists of 17 residues. Looked up from germline, CDR1 is SGHTA and CDR2 is FQGNSA. The CDR3 protein is CASLLPFSGAGYYGYTF. The CDR3 bases are TGTGCCAGCTTACTACCCTTCTCAGGGGCGGGATATTATGGCTACACCTTC.

This sequence joins TRBV25-1 and TRBJ2-6; 8 nucleotides line up with TRBD2. Trimming removed 2 bases from V and 0 bases from J; junction bases left unmatched: 6. The CDR3 consists of 18 residues. Germline CDR1 MGHDK, CDR2 SYGVNS. The CDR3 is CASSETGTSFSGANVLTF. In DNA, the CDR3 is TGTGCCAGCAGTGAAACCGGGACTAGTTTCTCTGGGGCCAACGTCCTGACTTTC.

The chain has TRBV19 and TRBJ1-1, with a tentative D call TRBD1 (6 bases). Germline-derived CDR1 and CDR2 are LNHDA and SQIVND (reference sequence). The CDR3 is made up of 14 amino acids. V dropped 8 bases and J dropped 3 bases, with 16 bases sitting between them. CDR3 nucleotides: TGTGCCAGTGCGGCCTTAGGGGGGGACACTGAAGCTTTCTTT. Translating gives CASAALGGDTEAFF.

The chain recombines TRBV5-1 with TRBJ1-5; a possible D gene is TRBD1 (6 bases). This CDR3 comprises 13 residues. The germline CDR1 and CDR2 sequences are SGHRS and YFSETQ. V lost 4 bases and J 7 bases, leaving 12 bases between the germline ends. The CDR3 region is CASSPQGSQPQHF. The CDR3 coding sequence is TGCGCCAGCAGCCCACAGGGTTCCCAGCCCCAGCATTTT. The full variable domain, its missing parts supplied by reference TRBV5-1 and TRBJ1-5, is KAGVTQTPRYLIKTRGQQVTLSCSPISGHRSVSWYQQTPGQGLQFLFEYFSETQRNKGNFPGRFSGRQFSNSRSEMNVSTLELGDSALYLCASSPQGSQPQHFGDGTRLSIL.

The chain employs TRBV19 and TRBJ1-2; TRBD1 agrees at 9 bases. The CDR3 contains 14 residues. After removal of 7 bases from V and 1 base from J, the junction contained 4 bases not matched to a gene. CDR1 and CDR2 (germline): LNHDA, SQIVND (reference sequence). The CDR3 is CASTTGQGNYGYTF. For the CDR3, the DNA is TGTGCCAGTACCACGGGACAGGGTAACTATGGCTACACCTTC.

The genes are TRBV2 and TRBJ1-5; TRBD1 aligns across 9 bases. In germline, CDR1 is SNHLY, CDR2 FYNNEI. CDR3 length equals 14 residues. V dropped 4 bases and J dropped 5; count of bases not matched to a gene: 3. CDR3 protein: CASSGGTGYQPQHF. The CDR3 coding sequence is TGTGCCAGCAGTGGCGGGACAGGGTATCAGCCCCAGCATTTT.

This clone occurred once. V gene TRBV28 combines with J gene TRBJ2-7; TRBD1 agrees at 9 bases. The CDR3 totals 16 residues. Germline CDR1 reads MDHEN; CDR2 reads SYDVKM. Germline trimming cut 4 bases from V and 1 base from J; bases unmatched to any gene: 8. CDR3 sequence reads: CASSWRPGQGSYEQYF. DNA of the CDR3: TGTGCCAGCAGTTGGAGGCCGGGACAGGGTTCCTACGAGCAGTACTTC.

The chain carries TRBV27 and TRBJ2-6; TRBD1 matches at 7 bases. The CDR3 runs 17 residues. Germline V CDR1 and CDR2: MNHEY, SMNVEV (reference sequence). The trim removed 6 bases at V and 2 bases at J, leaving 10 bases unmatched. The CDR3 nucleotides are TGTGCCAGCAGAGGACACAGGGGTTCGCCTGGGGCCAACGTCCTGACTTTC. Amino acids: CASRGHRGSPGANVLTF.

This clone was counted once. The gene calls are TRBV4-1 and TRBJ1-2; 10 nucleotides align to TRBD1. The CDR3 sequence is 17 residues long. The V segment lost 0 bases and the J segment 4 bases; nucleotides outside the gene matches: 8. Per germline, CDR1 MGHRA and CDR2 YSYEKL. CDR3 amino acids: CASSQEGQGSAGYGYTF. CDR3 DNA: TGCGCCAGCAGCCAAGAGGGACAGGGGAGTGCGGGCTATGGCTACACCTTC.

V is TRBV7-8 and J is TRBJ2-3, with D possibly matching TRBD2 (5 bases). Germline CDR1 is SGHVS and CDR2 is FQNEAQ. The V end was cut by 1 base, the J end by 1 base, with 12 bases between. This CDR3 spans 16 amino acids. In nucleotides, the CDR3 is TGTGCCAGCAGCTTAGATCTAGGGAGCCGCACAGATACGCAGTATTTT. Encoded protein: CASSLDLGSRTDTQYF.

V and J are TRBV4-1 and TRBJ2-2, with 8 positions matching TRBD2. CDR1 and CDR2 (germline): MGHRA, YSYEKL. V lost 3 bases to trimming and J lost 6 bases; unmatched junction nucleotides: 15. The CDR3 is made up of 18 amino acids. The CDR3 sequence: CASSHQLSTGLAAGELFF. CDR3 DNA: TGCGCCAGCAGCCACCAGTTGTCCACAGGACTAGCCGCCGGGGAGCTGTTTTTT.

The V gene is TRBV6-1, the J gene TRBJ1-5; 7 nucleotides match TRBD1. The CDR3 has 13 residues. The germline V gene has CDR1 MNHNS and CDR2 SASEGT. V shed 8 bases and J 5 bases; nucleotides not matched to a gene: 6. CDR3 amino acids: CASLGQEYQPQHF. The CDR3 DNA reads TGTGCCAGCCTAGGACAGGAATATCAGCCCCAGCATTTT.

The CDR3 reads CASSEGTSGRAFYEQYF. CDR3 DNA sequence: TGTGCCAGCAGTGAGGGGACTAGCGGGAGGGCCTTCTACGAGCAGTACTTC. This chain links TRBV2 with TRBJ2-7; 16 bases match TRBD2. Trimming cost V 3 bases and J 3 bases; bases outside gene matches: 5. This CDR3 spans 17 amino acids. CDR1 SNHLY and CDR2 FYNNEI come from the germline V gene.